What follows are 17 T cell receptor beta chains derived from one specimen sequenced in a study of patients and donors after allogeneic stem cell transplantation. One entry per CDR3 protein, called by TCRdb with MiXCR from the RT-PCR reads. The data hold some 960,000 distinct CDR3 sequences, with about a sixth observed a single time. Sequencing was carried out using blood, either unsorted or a sorted T cell fraction (not recorded which). Receptors were obtained from a human donor who was either an allogeneic HSCT recipient or a stem cell or donor lymphocyte infusion donor (not recorded which). It is not recorded whose cells these are; they may come from a transplant donor.

This clonotype was picked up a small number of times. The chain joins TRBV12-3 or TRBV12-4 to TRBJ1-6; a weak D match, TRBD1 (6 bases). Trimming shortened V by 8 bases and J by 6 bases, and 17 bases separated the two germline ends. The CDR3 extends over 15 amino acids. The CDR3 is CASALRGAANSPLHF. The CDR3 DNA is TGTGCCAGCGCCCTCCGGGGGGCAGCTAATTCACCCCTCCACTTT.

This clonotype was recorded many times. The chain carries TRBV5-5 and TRBJ2-3; 8 bases match TRBD2. V gave up 0 bases and J gave up 6 bases; unmatched junction bases: 12. The length of the CDR3 is 17 residues. Per germline, CDR1 SGHKS and CDR2 YYEKEE (reference sequence). The CDR3 is CASSLAGTSFPLDTQYF. CDR3 sequence (DNA): TGTGCCAGCAGCTTGGCGGGGACTAGTTTCCCCCTCGATACGCAGTATTTT.

This clonotype has ten or more counts. The chain links TRBV12-3 or TRBV12-4 to TRBJ1-1; a possible D gene is TRBD1 (6 bases). V shed 3 bases and J shed 5 bases, with 13 bases lying between them. This CDR3 is 14 amino acids long. The CDR3 DNA reads TGTGCCAGCAGTTTCTCAGGGGCAAGGACTGAAGCTTTCTTT. The encoded protein is CASSFSGARTEAFF.

This clonotype came up a few times. This chain connects TRBV7-3 to TRBJ1-6; 9 positions match TRBD1. Germline CDR1 is SGHTA and CDR2 is FQGTGA. This CDR3 region has 15 residues. V shed 1 base and J 6 bases; nucleotides not matched to a gene: 1. CDR3 sequence (DNA): TGTGCCAGCAGCTTAAGGGGACAGGGTAATTCACCCCTCCACTTT. Its translation: CASSLRGQGNSPLHF.

V is TRBV11-3 and J is TRBJ2-7; 8 bases align to TRBD1. The CDR3 loop spans 15 amino acids. V gave up 4 bases and J gave up 2 bases; unmatched junction bases: 7. Germline CDR1 SGHNT, CDR2 YENEEA. The CDR3 DNA is TGTGCCAGCAGCTACCCGGGACAGGCGACCTACGAGCAGTACTTC. Amino acids: CASSYPGQATYEQYF.

This chain uses TRBV3-1 with TRBJ2-1, with 7 bases that match TRBD2. The CDR3 runs to 18 residues. Germline V gives CDR1 LGHDT, CDR2 YNNKEL (reference sequence). Trimming cost V 0 bases and J 2 bases; bases outside gene matches: 10. Here the CDR3 DNA reads TGTGCCAGCAGCCAAGATCTTGCGGGAGCGAAGACCTACAATGAGCAGTTCTTC. Its translation is CASSQDLAGAKTYNEQFF.

The chain carries TRBV18 and TRBJ2-7, with TRBD2 matching 9 bases. From germline, CDR1 is KGHSH and CDR2 LQKENI. This CDR3 comprises 15 residues. V shed 3 bases and J 4 bases; nucleotides not matched to a gene: 7. CDR3 bases: TGTGCCAGCTCACCTACATACCTAGCGGGATACGAGCAGTACTTC. Translation gives CASSPTYLAGYEQYF.

This clonotype has a handful of counts. The chain is built from TRBV4-1 and TRBJ2-3; 8 positions agree with TRBD1. Germline CDR1 reads MGHRA; CDR2 reads YSYEKL. The CDR3 loop spans 16 amino acids. V lost 1 base to trimming and J lost 1 base; unmatched junction nucleotides: 4. The CDR3 region has the DNA TGCGCCAGCAGCCAAGGAGGACAGGGTGGCACAGATACGCAGTATTTT. As protein: CASSQGGQGGTDTQYF.

In this sample, this clonotype turned up a few times. V and J are TRBV5-5 and TRBJ1-2, with D possibly being TRBD1 (6 bases). Germline V gene data show CDR1 as SGHKS and CDR2 as YYEKEE (reference sequence). V lost 0 bases to trimming and J lost 7 bases, with 10 bases between them. The CDR3 contains 13 residues. CDR3 bases: TGTGCCAGCAGCTTGGGACAGGAATTTGGCTACACCTTC. This translates into CASSLGQEFGYTF.

Many counts were recorded for this clonotype. The rearrangement joins TRBV12-3 or TRBV12-4 to TRBJ2-1; 8 positions match TRBD2. Trimming cost V 6 bases and J 12 bases; bases outside gene matches: 7. The length of the CDR3 is 12 residues. CDR3 in amino acids: CASSRAGTRQFF. In DNA, the CDR3 is TGTGCCAGCAGCCGAGCCGGGACTAGGCAGTTCTTC.

This clonotype was counted ten times or more. The chain links TRBV25-1 to TRBJ1-5; D is undetermined. CDR3 length: 13 amino acids. V lost 6 bases to trimming and J lost 0 bases, with 6 bases between them. From germline, CDR1 is MGHDK and CDR2 SYGVNS. The CDR3 reads CASSRNSNQPQHF. In DNA, the CDR3 is TGTGCCAGCAGCCGGAATAGCAATCAGCCCCAGCATTTT.

This chain connects TRBV9 to TRBJ1-1; D gene unclear. V gave up 0 bases and J gave up 1 base, with 13 bases separating them. Per germline, CDR1 SGDLS and CDR2 YYNGEE. This CDR3 is 16 amino acids long. CDR3: CASSVAPGAANTEAFF. CDR3 nucleotides: TGTGCCAGCAGCGTAGCCCCTGGAGCGGCGAACACTGAAGCTTTCTTT.

V gene TRBV6-5 combines with J gene TRBJ1-1; no definite D call. The CDR3 loop spans 12 amino acids. CDR1 is MNHEY and CDR2 is SVGAGI in the germline V gene. Trimming cost V 4 bases and J 10 bases, with 13 bases left between them. CDR3 region: CASSLKDGLAFF. The DNA for the CDR3 is TGTGCCAGCAGTTTAAAGGACGGGCTAGCTTTCTTT.

The rearrangement joins TRBV20-1 to TRBJ2-7; D perhaps matches TRBD1 (7 bases). This CDR3 comprises 14 residues. The V end was cut by 6 bases, the J end by 9 bases, with 24 bases between. Germline assignment: CDR1 DFQATT and CDR2 SNEGSKA (reference sequence). The CDR3, as DNA: TGCAGTGCCCCCATGGCAGGGGGGAGGTTGGGGCAGTACTTC. The encoded protein is CSAPMAGGRLGQYF.

The chain has TRBV4-3 and TRBJ2-5, with TRBD2 matching over 7 bases. The ends lost 4 bases at V and 5 bases at J; junction bases unmatched: 10. There are 15 residues in the CDR3. Germline assignment: CDR1 LGHNA and CDR2 YSLEER. This CDR3 is CASSPEGLGLETQYF. The CDR3 bases are TGCGCCAGCAGCCCAGAAGGACTAGGGTTGGAGACCCAGTACTTC.

This clonotype was seen a few times. The chain uses TRBV5-6 and TRBJ2-7; possible D gene TRBD2, 5 bases. The germline V gene has CDR1 SGHDT and CDR2 YYEEEE. CDR3 length: 15 amino acids. The ends were cut back, 7 bases at V and 6 bases at J, with 23 bases in the middle. The CDR3 region is CASLSLFPDEGEQYF. The CDR3 nucleotides are TGTGCCAGCCTTTCTCTTTTTCCGGACGAGGGCGAGCAGTACTTC.

This clonotype was seen a few times. V usage is TRBV24-1 and J usage is TRBJ2-7; 8 nucleotides align to TRBD2. The CDR3 runs 19 residues. Germline-derived CDR1 and CDR2 are KGHDR and SFDVKD. The J segment lost 0 bases and the V segment lost 0 bases, leaving 12 bases of the junction unmatched. The CDR3 loop is CATSDLKRERQKVSYEQYF. The CDR3 coding sequence is TGTGCCACCAGTGATTTGAAGCGGGAGAGGCAGAAGGTCTCCTACGAGCAGTACTTC.